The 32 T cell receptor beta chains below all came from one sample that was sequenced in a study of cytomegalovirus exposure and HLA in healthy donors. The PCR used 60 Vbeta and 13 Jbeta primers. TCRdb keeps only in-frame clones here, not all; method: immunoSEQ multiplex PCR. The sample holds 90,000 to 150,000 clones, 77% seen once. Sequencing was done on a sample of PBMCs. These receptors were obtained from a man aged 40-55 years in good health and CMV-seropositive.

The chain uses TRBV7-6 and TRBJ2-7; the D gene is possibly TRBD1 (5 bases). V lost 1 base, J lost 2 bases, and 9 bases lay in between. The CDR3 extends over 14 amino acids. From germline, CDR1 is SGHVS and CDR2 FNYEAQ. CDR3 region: CASSLVGAAYEQYF. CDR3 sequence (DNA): TGTGCCAGCAGCTTAGTTGGGGCAGCCTACGAGCAGTACTTC.

CDR3: CASSYSGALSSYEQYF. Here the CDR3 DNA reads TGTGCCAGCAGTTACTCGGGGGCCTTGAGCTCCTACGAGCAGTACTTC. This chain connects TRBV6-5 to TRBJ2-7; TRBD1 might be the D (6 bases). Trimming cost V 0 bases and J 0 bases, with 12 bases left between them. This CDR3 region has 16 residues. CDR1 MNHEY and CDR2 SVGAGI come from the germline V gene.

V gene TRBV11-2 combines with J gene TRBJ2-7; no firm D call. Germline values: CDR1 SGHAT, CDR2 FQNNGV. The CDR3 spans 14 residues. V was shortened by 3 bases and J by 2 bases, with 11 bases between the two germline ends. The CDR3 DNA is TGTGCCAGCAGCTTGTTGGTCCGGGCCTACGAGCAGTACTTC. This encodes CASSLLVRAYEQYF. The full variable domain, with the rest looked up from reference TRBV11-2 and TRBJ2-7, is EAGVAQSPRYKIIEKRQSVAFWCNPISGHATLYWYQQILGQGPKLLIQFQNNGVVDDSQLPKDRFSAERLKGVDSTLKIQPAKLEDSAVYLCASSLLVRAYEQYFGPGTRLTVT.

The CDR3: CASSQDLTGGTNSPLHF. The CDR3 DNA is TGCGCCAGCAGCCAAGACCTAACAGGGGGAACCAATTCACCCCTCCACTTT. The chain has TRBV4-1 and TRBJ1-6; 8 bases match TRBD1. Germline lookup yields CDR1 MGHRA and CDR2 YSYEKL. There are 17 residues in the CDR3. J lost 7 bases, V lost 0 bases, and 8 bases had no gene match.

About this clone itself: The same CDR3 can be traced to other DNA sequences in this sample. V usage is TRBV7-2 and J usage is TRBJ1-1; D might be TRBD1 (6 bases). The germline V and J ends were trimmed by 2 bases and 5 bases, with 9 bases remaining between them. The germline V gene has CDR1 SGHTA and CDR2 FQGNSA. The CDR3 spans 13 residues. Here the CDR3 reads CASSLSGVTEAFF. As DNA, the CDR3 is TGTGCCAGCAGCTTATCAGGGGTTACTGAAGCTTTCTTT.

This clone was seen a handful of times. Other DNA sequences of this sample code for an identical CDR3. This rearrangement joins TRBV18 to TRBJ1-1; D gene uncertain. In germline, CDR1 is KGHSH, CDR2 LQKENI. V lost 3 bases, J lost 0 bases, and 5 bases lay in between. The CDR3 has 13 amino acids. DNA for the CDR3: TGTGCCAGCTCACCGGCCCTGAACACTGAAGCTTTCTTT. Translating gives CASSPALNTEAFF.

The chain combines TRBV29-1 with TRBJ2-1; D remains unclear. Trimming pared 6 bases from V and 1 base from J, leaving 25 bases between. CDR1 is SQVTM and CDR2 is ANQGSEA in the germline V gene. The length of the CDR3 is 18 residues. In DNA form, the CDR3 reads TGCAGCGTATCCTACCCCGTATATAGCCGCCTATCCTACAATGAGCAGTTCTTC. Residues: CSVSYPVYSRLSYNEQFF.

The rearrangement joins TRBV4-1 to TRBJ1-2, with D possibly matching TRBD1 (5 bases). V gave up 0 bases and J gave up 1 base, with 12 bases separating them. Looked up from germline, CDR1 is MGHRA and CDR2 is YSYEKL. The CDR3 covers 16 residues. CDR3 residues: CASSQEGGALNYGYTF. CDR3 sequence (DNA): TGCGCCAGCAGCCAAGAGGGAGGGGCCCTTAACTATGGCTACACCTTC.

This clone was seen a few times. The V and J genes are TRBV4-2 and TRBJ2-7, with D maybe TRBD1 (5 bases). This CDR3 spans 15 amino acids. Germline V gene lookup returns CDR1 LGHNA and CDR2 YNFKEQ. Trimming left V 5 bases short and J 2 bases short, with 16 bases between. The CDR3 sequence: CASSLSVQGTYEQYF. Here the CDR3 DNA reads TGTGCCAGCAGCTTGAGCGTCCAGGGAACCTACGAGCAGTACTTC.

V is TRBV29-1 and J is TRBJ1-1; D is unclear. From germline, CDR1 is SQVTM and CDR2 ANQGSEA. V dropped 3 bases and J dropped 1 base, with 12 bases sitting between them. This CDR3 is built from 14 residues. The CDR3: CSVDRGISNTEAFF. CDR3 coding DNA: TGCAGCGTTGATCGGGGAATATCGAACACTGAAGCTTTCTTT.

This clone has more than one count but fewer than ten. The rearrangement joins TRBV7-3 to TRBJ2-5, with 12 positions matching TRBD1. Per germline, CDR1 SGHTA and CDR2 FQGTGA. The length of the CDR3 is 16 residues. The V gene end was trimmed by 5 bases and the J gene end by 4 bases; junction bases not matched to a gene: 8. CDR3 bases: TGTGCCAGCAGCCTGGGGACAGGGGGCATAGGAGAGACCCAGTACTTC. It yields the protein CASSLGTGGIGETQYF.

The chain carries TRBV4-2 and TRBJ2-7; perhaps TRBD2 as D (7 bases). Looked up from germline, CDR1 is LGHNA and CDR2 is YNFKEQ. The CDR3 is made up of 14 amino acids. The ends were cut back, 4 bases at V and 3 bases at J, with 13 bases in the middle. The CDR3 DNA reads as TGTGCCAGCAGCCGGGGGGGGGCGAGCTACGAGCAGTACTTC. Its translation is CASSRGGASYEQYF.

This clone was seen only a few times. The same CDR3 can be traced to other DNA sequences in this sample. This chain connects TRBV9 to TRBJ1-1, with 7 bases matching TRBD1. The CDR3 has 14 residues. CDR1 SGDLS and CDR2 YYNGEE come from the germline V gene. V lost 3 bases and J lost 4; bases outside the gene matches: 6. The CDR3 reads CASSAGQAGTEAFF. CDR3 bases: TGTGCCAGCAGCGCAGGACAGGCGGGCACTGAAGCTTTCTTT.

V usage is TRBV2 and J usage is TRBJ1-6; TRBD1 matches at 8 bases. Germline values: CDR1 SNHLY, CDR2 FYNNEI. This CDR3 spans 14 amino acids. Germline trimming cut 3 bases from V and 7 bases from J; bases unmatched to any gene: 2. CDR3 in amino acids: CASSDRGLNSPLHF. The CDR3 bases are TGTGCCAGCAGTGACAGGGGGCTGAATTCACCCCTCCACTTT.

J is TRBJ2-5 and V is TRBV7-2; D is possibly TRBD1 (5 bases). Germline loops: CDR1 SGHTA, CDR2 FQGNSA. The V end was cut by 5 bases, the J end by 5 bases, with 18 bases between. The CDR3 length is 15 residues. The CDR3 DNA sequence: TGTGCCAGCAGCATATTCCAAGGGGTGGGTGAGACCCAGTACTTC. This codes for CASSIFQGVGETQYF.

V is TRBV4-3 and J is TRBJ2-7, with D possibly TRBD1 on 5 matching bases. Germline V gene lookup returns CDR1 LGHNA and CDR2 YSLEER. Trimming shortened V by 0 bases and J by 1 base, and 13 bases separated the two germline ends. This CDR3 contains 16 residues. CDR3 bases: TGCGCCAGCAGCCAAGATTCTTGGACAAATTCCTACGAGCAGTACTTC. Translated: CASSQDSWTNSYEQYF.

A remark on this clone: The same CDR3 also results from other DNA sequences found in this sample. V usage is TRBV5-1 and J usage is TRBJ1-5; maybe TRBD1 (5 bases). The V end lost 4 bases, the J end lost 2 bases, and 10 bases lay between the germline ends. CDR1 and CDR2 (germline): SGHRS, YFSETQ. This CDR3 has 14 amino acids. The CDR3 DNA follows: TGCGCCAGCAGCCAGGGAACCGGCAATCAGCCCCAGCATTTT. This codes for CASSQGTGNQPQHF. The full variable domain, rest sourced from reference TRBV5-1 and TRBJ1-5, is KAGVTQTPRYLIKTRGQQVTLSCSPISGHRSVSWYQQTPGQGLQFLFEYFSETQRNKGNFPGRFSGRQFSNSRSEMNVSTLELGDSALYLCASSQGTGNQPQHFGDGTRLSIL.

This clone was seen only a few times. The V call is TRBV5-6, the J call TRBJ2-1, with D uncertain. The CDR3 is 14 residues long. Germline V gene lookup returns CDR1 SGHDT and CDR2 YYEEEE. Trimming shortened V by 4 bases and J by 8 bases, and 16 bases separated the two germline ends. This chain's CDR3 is CASSPRIPIYEQFF. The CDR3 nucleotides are TGTGCCAGCAGCCCCAGGATCCCAATCTATGAGCAGTTCTTC.

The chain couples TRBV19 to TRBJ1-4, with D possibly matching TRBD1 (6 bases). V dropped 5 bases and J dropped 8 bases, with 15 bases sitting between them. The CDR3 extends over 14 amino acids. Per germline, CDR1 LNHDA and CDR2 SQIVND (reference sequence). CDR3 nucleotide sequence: TGTGCCAGTAGTGACAGGTTTTTCGACGAAAAACTGTTTTTT. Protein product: CASSDRFFDEKLFF.

In DNA form, the CDR3 reads TGTGCCTGGAGTGTAAACCCGGATAATTCACCCCTCCACTTT. The encoded protein is CAWSVNPDNSPLHF. The chain uses TRBV30 and TRBJ1-6; no clear D gene. V lost 0 bases and J lost 5, with 8 bases in between. This CDR3 spans 14 amino acids. The germline gives CDR1 GTSNPN, CDR2 SVGIG (reference sequence).

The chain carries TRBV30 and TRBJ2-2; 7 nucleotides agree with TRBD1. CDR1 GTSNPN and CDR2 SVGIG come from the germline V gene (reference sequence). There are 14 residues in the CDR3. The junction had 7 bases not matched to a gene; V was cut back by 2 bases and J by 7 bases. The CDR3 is CAWSLGNRGGELFF. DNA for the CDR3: TGTGCCTGGAGTTTAGGGAACAGGGGCGGGGAGCTGTTTTTT.

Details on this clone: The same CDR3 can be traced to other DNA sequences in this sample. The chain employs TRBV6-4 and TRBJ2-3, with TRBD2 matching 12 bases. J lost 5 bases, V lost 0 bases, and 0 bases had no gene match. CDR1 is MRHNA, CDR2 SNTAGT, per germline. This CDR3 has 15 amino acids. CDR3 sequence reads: CASSDSTSGGDTQYF. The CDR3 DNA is TGTGCCAGCAGTGACTCGACTAGCGGGGGAGATACGCAGTATTTT.

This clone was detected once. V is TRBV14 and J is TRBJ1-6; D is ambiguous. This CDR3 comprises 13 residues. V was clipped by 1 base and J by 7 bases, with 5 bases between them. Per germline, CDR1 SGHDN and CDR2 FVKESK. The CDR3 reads CASSQALNSPLHF. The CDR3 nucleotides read TGTGCCAGCAGCCAAGCTCTGAATTCACCCCTCCACTTT.

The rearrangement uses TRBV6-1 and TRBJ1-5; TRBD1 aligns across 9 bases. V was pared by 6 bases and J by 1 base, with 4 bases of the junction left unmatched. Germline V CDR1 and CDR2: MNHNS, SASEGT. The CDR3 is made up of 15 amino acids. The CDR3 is CASSNRGRSNQPQHF. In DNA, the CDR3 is TGTGCCAGCAGCAACAGGGGGCGAAGCAATCAGCCCCAGCATTTT.

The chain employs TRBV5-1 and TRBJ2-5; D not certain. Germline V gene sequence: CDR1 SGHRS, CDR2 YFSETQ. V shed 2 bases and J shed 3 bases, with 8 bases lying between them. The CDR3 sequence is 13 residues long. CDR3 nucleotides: TGCGCCAGCAGCTTCGGCCTAGAAGAGACCCAGTACTTC. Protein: CASSFGLEETQYF.

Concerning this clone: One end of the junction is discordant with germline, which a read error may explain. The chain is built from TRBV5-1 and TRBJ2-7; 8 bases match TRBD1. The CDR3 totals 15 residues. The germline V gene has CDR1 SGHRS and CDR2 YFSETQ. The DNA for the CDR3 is TGCGCCAGCAGGTTGGGAACAGGGGGGTTATACGAGCAGTACTTC. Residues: CASRLGTGGLYEQYF.

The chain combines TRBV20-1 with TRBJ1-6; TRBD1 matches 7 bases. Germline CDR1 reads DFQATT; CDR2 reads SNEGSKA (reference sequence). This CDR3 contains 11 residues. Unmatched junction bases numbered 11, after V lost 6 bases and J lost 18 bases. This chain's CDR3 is CSARRGQTTHF. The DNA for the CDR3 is TGCAGTGCCAGGAGGGGGCAAACAACCCACTTT.

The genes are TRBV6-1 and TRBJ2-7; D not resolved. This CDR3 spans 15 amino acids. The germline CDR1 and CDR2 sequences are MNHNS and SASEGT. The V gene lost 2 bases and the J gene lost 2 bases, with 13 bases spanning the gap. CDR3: CASSEIPQATYEQYF. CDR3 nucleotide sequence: TGTGCCAGCAGTGAAATCCCCCAAGCTACCTACGAGCAGTACTTC.

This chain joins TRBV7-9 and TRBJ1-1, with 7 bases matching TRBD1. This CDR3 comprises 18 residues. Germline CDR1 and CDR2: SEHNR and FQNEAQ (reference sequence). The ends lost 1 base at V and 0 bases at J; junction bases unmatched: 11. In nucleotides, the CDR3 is TGTGCCAGCAGCTTAGGTGCGACAGGGATTCGGCTGAACACTGAAGCTTTCTTT. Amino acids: CASSLGATGIRLNTEAFF.

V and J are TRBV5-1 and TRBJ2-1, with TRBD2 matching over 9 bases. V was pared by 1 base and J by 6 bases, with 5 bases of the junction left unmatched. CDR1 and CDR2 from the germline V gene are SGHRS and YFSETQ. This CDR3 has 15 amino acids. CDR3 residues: CASSLPAGGINEQFF. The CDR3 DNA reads TGCGCCAGCAGCTTGCCTGCGGGGGGGATCAATGAGCAGTTCTTC.

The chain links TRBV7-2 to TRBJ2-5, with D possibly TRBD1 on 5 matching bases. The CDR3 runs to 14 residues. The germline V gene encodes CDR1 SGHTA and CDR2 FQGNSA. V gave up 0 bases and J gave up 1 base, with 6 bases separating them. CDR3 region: CASSLAGAQETQYF. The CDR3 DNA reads TGTGCCAGCAGCTTAGCAGGGGCCCAAGAGACCCAGTACTTC.

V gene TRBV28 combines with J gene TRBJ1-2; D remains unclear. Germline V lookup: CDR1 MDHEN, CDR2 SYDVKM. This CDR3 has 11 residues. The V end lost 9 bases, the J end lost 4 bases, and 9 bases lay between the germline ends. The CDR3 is CASGWFYGYTF. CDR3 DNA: TGTGCCAGTGGCTGGTTCTATGGCTACACCTTC.